This TCR beta chain was recorded in a study of T cells after yellow fever vaccination. This clonotype was seen a handful of times. CDR1 is MNHEY and CDR2 is SVGAGI in the germline V gene. Trimming shortened V by 8 bases and J by 2 bases, and 16 bases separated the two germline ends. This CDR3 spans 14 amino acids. MiXCR, applied by TCRdb to the 5' RACE reads, yields one record per CDR3 protein. The data contain about 170,000 distinct CDR3 sequences, approximately 10% of them singletons. The specimen comprised CD8+ T cells sorted from PBMCs, sampled 15 days after the yellow fever booster vaccination. This chain connects TRBV6-5 to TRBJ2-7; a weak D match, TRBD2 (6 bases). The receptor comes from a man younger than 35 who received the YFV17D yellow fever vaccine. CDR3 DNA sequence: TGTGCCAGCGCGCCGGGACTCGATGCCTACGAGCAGTACTTC. As protein: CASAPGLDAYEQYF.